This record looks at one TCR beta chain sequence and its context. These data originate in a study of patients and donors after allogeneic stem cell transplantation. CDR3 length equals 14 residues. Trimming removed 0 bases from V and 6 bases from J, with 12 bases in between. The germline CDR1 and CDR2 sequences are SGHRS and YFSETQ. TCRdb passed the RT-PCR reads through MiXCR, listing each CDR3 protein once. The sample records over 150,000 distinct CDR3 sequences, more than 35% being singletons. Material for sequencing was blood, either unsorted or a sorted T cell fraction (not recorded which). The source of this sequence is a human donor who was either an allogeneic HSCT recipient or a stem cell or donor lymphocyte infusion donor (not recorded which). It is not recorded whose cells these are; they may come from a transplant donor. V and J are TRBV5-1 and TRBJ1-2; a possible D gene is TRBD1 (5 bases). Written as DNA, the CDR3 is TGCGCCAGCAGCTTGGCCCTGGGGCGTGATGGCTACACCTTC. As protein: CASSLALGRDGYTF.